This T cell receptor beta chain was recovered during a study of T cell clonotyping in hematopoietic cell transplantation. Blood collection times were about day -28 and days 30, 100, 180 posttransplant. In regard to this clone: Its antigen is undetermined. The sample carries other DNA sequences with the same CDR3.

V shed 0 bases and J shed 0 bases, with 11 bases lying between them. Germline V gene sequence: CDR1 GTSNPN, CDR2 SVGIG (reference sequence). The CDR3 is 16 amino acids. Whole-study findings and limits: Recipient TCR diversity dropped after transplant; expanded clonotypes rose from day 30 to 180. No sorting was done, leaving CD4 and CD8 contributions mixed. At the given depth, recipient repertoires were over 95% de novo clonotypes.

Some clones are missing from TCRdb's copy, which holds only in-frame ones; the method was immunoSEQ multiplex PCR. Among approximately 10,000 clones listed, less than 55% were seen once. The TCR sequence derives from a male patient aged 50 to 59 who had an allogeneic stem cell transplant from an unrelated donor, so the T cells may come from the graft donor. Some clones in this sample may be carry-over from other donors' samples. The chain carries TRBV30 and TRBJ2-2, with D perhaps being TRBD1 or TRBD2 (6 bases each). The starting material was PBMCs, obtained 30 days after allogeneic stem cell transplant. The CDR3 bases are TGTGCCTGGAGTGTAGGGGGGTCAGCGAACACCGGGGAGCTGTTTTTT. This gives the protein CAWSVGGSANTGELFF.